A selection of T cell receptor beta chains follows, all from one sample in a study of CD8 T cells in ankylosing spondylitis. TCRdb ran MiXCR on the 5' RACE reads and lists one entry per CDR3 protein. The sample lists more than 650,000 distinct CDR3 sequences, over 9.5% occurring once. The sequenced sample consisted of blood, either unsorted or a sorted T cell fraction (not recorded which). These receptor sequences come from a male donor with ankylosing spondylitis. CDR3s include the opening cysteine and the closing phenylalanine or tryptophan. The D gene is left open where the match is weak. Part of the rows lack a size; the others show once, few, many or a class for expanded clones.

CDR3 protein: CASRNSFNQPQHF; CDR3 DNA: TGCGCCAGCAGAAACAGTTTCAATCAGCCCCAGCATTTT; clone size: NA; V gene: TRBV5-1; J gene: TRBJ1-5; D gene: NA
CDR3 protein: CASSSDRGSKTQYF; CDR3 DNA: TGTGCCAGCAGCTCCGACAGGGGGTCAAAGACCCAGTACTTC; clone size: NA; V gene: TRBV7-2; J gene: TRBJ2-5; D gene: TRBD1
CDR3 protein: CASSSRASSGTEAFF; CDR3 DNA: TGTGCCAGCAGCTCCCGGGCATCTTCAGGCACTGAAGCTTTCTTT; clone size: NA; V gene: TRBV7-9; J gene: TRBJ1-1; D gene: NA
CDR3 protein: CASSFSRTDTQYF; CDR3 DNA: TGTGCCAGCAGCTTTAGCCGCACAGATACGCAGTATTTT; clone size: many; V gene: TRBV7-2; J gene: TRBJ2-3; D gene: NA
CDR3 protein: CASSLRLALLNEQFF; CDR3 DNA: TGTGCCAGCAGCTTACGACTAGCCCTTTTGAATGAGCAGTTCTTC; clone size: many; V gene: TRBV7-9; J gene: TRBJ2-1; D gene: TRBD2
CDR3 protein: CASYRVGTYEQYF; CDR3 DNA: TGTGCCAGCTACAGGGTTGGGACCTACGAGCAGTACTTC; clone size: few; V gene: TRBV6-1; J gene: TRBJ2-7; D gene: NA
CDR3 protein: CAIRQDANEQFF; CDR3 DNA: TGTGCCATCAGACAGGACGCAAATGAGCAGTTCTTC; clone size: few; V gene: TRBV10-3; J gene: TRBJ2-1; D gene: NA
CDR3 protein: CASSPPQGPQHF; CDR3 DNA: TGTGCCAGCTCACCCCCTCAGGGGCCCCAGCATTTT; clone size: few; V gene: TRBV18; J gene: TRBJ1-5; D gene: NA
CDR3 protein: CASSLYPTGDSPLHF; CDR3 DNA: TGTGCCAGCAGTTTATACCCAACAGGGGATTCACCCCTCCACTTT; clone size: NA; V gene: TRBV27; J gene: TRBJ1-6; D gene: TRBD1
CDR3 protein: CASSLMTGGIGNIQYF; CDR3 DNA: TGTGCCAGCAGCTTAATGACAGGGGGCATCGGAAACATTCAGTACTTC; clone size: NA; V gene: TRBV7-2; J gene: TRBJ2-4; D gene: TRBD1
CDR3 protein: CASRRHNRVNEQFF; CDR3 DNA: TGTGCCAGCAGACGTCATAACAGGGTTAATGAGCAGTTCTTC; clone size: NA; V gene: TRBV7-8; J gene: TRBJ2-1; D gene: NA
CDR3 protein: CASSESRSYNEQFF; CDR3 DNA: TGTGCCAGCAGTGAATCCAGAAGTTACAATGAGCAGTTCTTC; clone size: few; V gene: TRBV25-1; J gene: TRBJ2-1; D gene: NA
CDR3 protein: CASSSPFRGTGLFF; CDR3 DNA: TGTGCCAGCAGTTCACCCTTCAGGGGGACAGGACTGTTTTTT; clone size: NA; V gene: TRBV27; J gene: TRBJ1-4; D gene: TRBD1
CDR3 protein: CRPAEDGYTF; CDR3 DNA: TGCAGGCCGGCTGAGGATGGCTACACCTTC; clone size: many; V gene: TRBV20-1; J gene: TRBJ1-2; D gene: NA
CDR3 protein: CASSSPGEGWVSMDF; CDR3 DNA: TGTGCCAGCAGTTCCCCCGGCGAGGGTTGGGTCAGTATGGACTTC; clone size: NA; V gene: TRBV6-5; J gene: TRBJ2-5; D gene: NA
CDR3 protein: CASSLGYVGAREYGYTF; CDR3 DNA: TGCGCCAGCAGCTTGGGTTACGTCGGTGCTAGGGAATATGGCTACACCTTC; clone size: few; V gene: TRBV5-1; J gene: TRBJ1-2; D gene: NA
CDR3 protein: CSVATRGTEAFF; CDR3 DNA: TGCAGCGTTGCGACAAGGGGCACTGAAGCTTTCTTT; clone size: NA; V gene: TRBV29-1; J gene: TRBJ1-1; D gene: NA
CDR3 protein: CSVDSGPPGETQYF; CDR3 DNA: TGCAGCGTTGATTCAGGGCCACCGGGGGAGACCCAGTACTTC; clone size: many; V gene: TRBV29-1; J gene: TRBJ2-5; D gene: NA
CDR3 protein: CASSLRTGHYEQYF; CDR3 DNA: TGTGCCAGCAGCTTGAGAACAGGCCACTACGAGCAGTACTTC; clone size: few; V gene: TRBV7-8; J gene: TRBJ2-7; D gene: NA
CDR3 protein: CASSPRQEYSNQPQHF; CDR3 DNA: TGTGCCAGCAGTCCCCGACAGGAGTATAGCAATCAGCCCCAGCATTTT; clone size: NA; V gene: TRBV12-3/TRBV12-4; J gene: TRBJ1-5; D gene: NA
CDR3 protein: CASSLDGWNEKLFF; CDR3 DNA: TGTGCCAGCAGCTTAGACGGATGGAATGAAAAACTGTTTTTT; clone size: many; V gene: TRBV6-5; J gene: TRBJ1-4; D gene: NA
CDR3 protein: CASSFSGGYIYEQYF; CDR3 DNA: TGTGCCAGCAGTTTTAGCGGGGGCTACATCTACGAGCAGTACTTC; clone size: NA; V gene: TRBV7-2; J gene: TRBJ2-7; D gene: TRBD2
CDR3 protein: CASSWAESSYNEQFF; CDR3 DNA: TGTGCCAGCAGTTGGGCGGAGAGCTCCTACAATGAGCAGTTCTTC; clone size: few; V gene: TRBV6-2/TRBV6-3; J gene: TRBJ2-1; D gene: NA
CDR3 protein: CASSQGTSQDYEQYF; CDR3 DNA: TGCGCCAGCAGCCAAGGGACTAGCCAAGACTACGAGCAGTACTTC; clone size: few; V gene: TRBV4-3; J gene: TRBJ2-7; D gene: TRBD2
CDR3 protein: CRPRGGNTEAFF; CDR3 DNA: TGCAGACCCCGTGGCGGGAACACTGAAGCTTTCTTT; clone size: NA; V gene: TRBV20-1; J gene: TRBJ1-1; D gene: NA
CDR3 protein: CASSFSGIQTNYGYTF; CDR3 DNA: TGTGCCAGCAGCTTCTCCGGGATCCAAACTAACTATGGCTACACCTTC; clone size: NA; V gene: TRBV7-3; J gene: TRBJ1-2; D gene: NA
CDR3 protein: CASSLGNLATQYF; CDR3 DNA: TGTGCCAGCAGCTTAGGCAACCTGGCGACCCAGTACTTC; clone size: few; V gene: TRBV7-3; J gene: TRBJ2-5; D gene: NA
CDR3 protein: CASSETGGEEKLFF; CDR3 DNA: TGTGCCAGCAGTGAGACAGGGGGCGAAGAAAAACTGTTTTTT; clone size: NA; V gene: TRBV6-2/TRBV6-3; J gene: TRBJ1-4; D gene: TRBD1
CDR3 protein: CASSPYSGQGVNQPQHF; CDR3 DNA: TGTGCCAGCAGTCCTTACTCTGGACAGGGGGTAAATCAGCCCCAGCATTTT; clone size: NA; V gene: TRBV27; J gene: TRBJ1-5; D gene: TRBD1
CDR3 protein: CAIRDRDFYNSPLHF; CDR3 DNA: TGTGCCATCAGGGACAGGGATTTCTATAATTCACCCCTCCACTTT; clone size: few; V gene: TRBV10-3; J gene: TRBJ1-6; D gene: TRBD1
CDR3 protein: CSARARGDTQYF; CDR3 DNA: TGCAGTGCTAGGGCAAGAGGAGATACGCAGTATTTT; clone size: few; V gene: TRBV20-1; J gene: TRBJ2-3; D gene: NA
CDR3 protein: CSALLAGGVNEQFF; CDR3 DNA: TGCAGTGCGCTACTAGCGGGAGGTGTAAATGAGCAGTTCTTC; clone size: many; V gene: TRBV20-1; J gene: TRBJ2-1; D gene: TRBD2
CDR3 protein: CASSLGTGGSEQYF; CDR3 DNA: TGTGCCAGCAGTTTGGGGACAGGGGGCTCCGAGCAGTACTTC; clone size: many; V gene: TRBV5-5; J gene: TRBJ2-7; D gene: TRBD1
CDR3 protein: CASNLAGLSYEQYF; CDR3 DNA: TGTGCCAGCAACTTAGCGGGCCTCTCCTACGAGCAGTACTTC; clone size: many; V gene: TRBV12-3/TRBV12-4; J gene: TRBJ2-7; D gene: TRBD2
CDR3 protein: CASSIQGAANEQYF; CDR3 DNA: TGCGCCAGCAGCATACAGGGGGCAGCGAACGAGCAGTACTTC; clone size: NA; V gene: TRBV5-1; J gene: TRBJ2-7; D gene: TRBD1
CDR3 protein: CASSLFRDQETQYF; CDR3 DNA: TGTGCCAGCAGCTTATTCAGGGACCAAGAGACCCAGTACTTC; clone size: NA; V gene: TRBV7-2; J gene: TRBJ2-5; D gene: NA
CDR3 protein: CASSNRDRAYEQYF; CDR3 DNA: TGTGCCAGCAGCAACCGGGACAGGGCCTACGAGCAGTACTTC; clone size: many; V gene: TRBV11-1; J gene: TRBJ2-7; D gene: TRBD1
CDR3 protein: CASSPFSGFGSGNTIYF; CDR3 DNA: TGTGCCAGCTCACCCTTCTCTGGGTTTGGATCTGGAAACACCATATATTTT; clone size: few; V gene: TRBV18; J gene: TRBJ1-3; D gene: NA
CDR3 protein: CASRRTGLDQETQYF; CDR3 DNA: TGTGCCAGCAGACGGACAGGTCTGGACCAAGAGACCCAGTACTTC; clone size: NA; V gene: TRBV6-1; J gene: TRBJ2-5; D gene: TRBD1
CDR3 protein: CSSVSQVVNEQYF; CDR3 DNA: TGCAGTAGCGTTAGCCAGGTAGTTAACGAGCAGTACTTC; clone size: few; V gene: TRBV20-1; J gene: TRBJ2-7; D gene: NA
CDR3 protein: CSAPMGRPEQFF; CDR3 DNA: TGCAGTGCCCCAATGGGGCGACCTGAGCAGTTCTTC; clone size: NA; V gene: TRBV20-1; J gene: TRBJ2-1; D gene: NA
CDR3 protein: CSARVPDRGNEQYF; CDR3 DNA: TGCAGTGCTAGAGTTCCGGACAGGGGGAACGAGCAGTACTTC; clone size: few; V gene: TRBV20-1; J gene: TRBJ2-7; D gene: TRBD1